Following are 19 T cell receptor beta chains from one sample sequenced in a study of blood T cell repertoires in COVID-19. Sequencing used immunoSEQ multiplex PCR; TCRdb keeps in-frame clones, though not all of them. This repertoire shows around 62,000 clones, 93% found once; its top ten account for approximately 2.9%. Sample: peripheral blood. The receptors were sampled from a man between 65 and 85 years old with active COVID-19.

The chain carries TRBV6-6 and TRBJ2-7; the match to TRBD2 covers 7 bases. V was clipped by 6 bases and J by 5 bases; unmatched bases: 10. From germline, CDR1 is MNHNY and CDR2 SVGAGI (reference sequence). This CDR3 region has 14 residues. CDR3 loop: CASSREGGFDEQYF. The CDR3, as DNA: TGTGCCAGCAGCCGCGAGGGAGGGTTCGACGAGCAGTACTTC.

The rearrangement joins TRBV19 to TRBJ2-7; TRBD1 aligns across 8 bases. CDR1 and CDR2 from the germline V gene are LNHDA and SQIVND (reference sequence). CDR3 size: 14 residues. J gave up 5 bases and V 7 bases, and 10 bases lay outside the gene matches. CDR3 DNA sequence: TGTGCCAGTATCGAGGACAGGGATCACCACGAGCAGTACTTC. Its translation is CASIEDRDHHEQYF.

This chain joins TRBV2 and TRBJ2-2, with D possibly TRBD1 on 6 matching bases. CDR1 and CDR2 (germline): SNHLY, FYNNEI. V was pared by 6 bases and J by 0 bases, with 8 bases between. This CDR3 has 14 residues. The CDR3 reads CASRRTANTGELFF. In DNA, the CDR3 is TGTGCCAGCAGGAGGACAGCGAACACCGGGGAGCTGTTTTTT.

This chain uses TRBV28 with TRBJ1-2; no clear D. Germline values: CDR1 MDHEN, CDR2 SYDVKM. CDR3 length: 15 amino acids. V lost 4 bases and J 0 bases, leaving 12 bases between the germline ends. For the CDR3, the DNA is TGTGCCAGCAGTTCGGTTCGGGAAGCTAACTATGGCTACACCTTC. Translated: CASSSVREANYGYTF.

The chain uses TRBV7-9 and TRBJ1-1; D gene ambiguous. The CDR3 loop spans 13 amino acids. The V and J ends lost 5 bases and 1 base respectively, with 8 bases between them. From germline, CDR1 is SEHNR and CDR2 FQNEAQ (reference sequence). DNA of the CDR3: TGTGCCAGCAGCGCTCAGGAGAACACTGAAGCTTTCTTT. This codes for CASSAQENTEAFF.

This chain connects TRBV5-1 to TRBJ2-7; 7 nucleotides agree with TRBD1. There are 15 residues in the CDR3. CDR1 is SGHRS, CDR2 YFSETQ, per germline. After removal of 3 bases from V and 2 bases from J, the junction contained 8 bases not matched to a gene. The CDR3 DNA reads TGCGCCAGCAGCTCGACAGGGTTCGAGGCCTACGAGCAGTACTTC. Translated, it gives CASSSTGFEAYEQYF.

Note on this clone: Other DNA sequences from this sample encode an identical CDR3 as well. The rearrangement uses TRBV5-1 and TRBJ1-1; no reliable D call. The CDR3 is 13 amino acids. V shed 5 bases and J shed 0 bases, with 8 bases lying between them. The V gene's germline CDR1 is SGHRS and CDR2 YFSETQ. The CDR3 coding sequence is TGCGCCAGCAGGGGGAGCATGAACACTGAAGCTTTCTTT. Protein product: CASRGSMNTEAFF.

The chain uses TRBV3-1 (or the pseudogene TRBV3-2) and TRBJ2-1; TRBD2 aligns across 9 bases. The J segment lost 7 bases and the V segment lost 3 bases, leaving 4 bases of the junction unmatched. This CDR3 contains 14 residues. Germline V gene lookup returns CDR1 LGHDT and CDR2 YNNKEL (reference sequence). The CDR3 region has the DNA TGTGCCAGCAGCCACGCGGCGGGGGGGAATGAGCAGTTCTTC. As protein: CASSHAAGGNEQFF.

The rearrangement links TRBV5-1 to TRBJ1-4; TRBD1 might be the D (5 bases). The CDR3 sequence is 16 residues long. V shed 1 base and J shed 4 bases, with 14 bases lying between them. Per the germline V gene, CDR1 is SGHRS and CDR2 is YFSETQ. CDR3 residues: CASSLFGTGGNEKLFF. CDR3 DNA: TGCGCCAGCAGCTTGTTCGGGACTGGGGGTAATGAAAAACTGTTTTTT.

This clone was counted between two and nine times. The rearrangement joins TRBV7-9 to TRBJ2-1; maybe TRBD1 (6 bases). This CDR3 is 13 amino acids long. V was shortened by 9 bases and J by 5 bases, with 14 bases between the two germline ends. Germline values: CDR1 SEHNR, CDR2 FQNEAQ (reference sequence). This CDR3 reads CASIRSGDNEQFF. As DNA, the CDR3 is TGTGCCAGTATCAGATCAGGGGACAATGAGCAGTTCTTC.

This sequence joins TRBV10-3 and TRBJ1-1, with D possibly being TRBD1 (5 bases). This CDR3 has 14 residues. V was clipped by 2 bases and J by 5 bases, with 12 bases between them. Germline V gene data show CDR1 as ENHRY and CDR2 as SYGVKD. The CDR3 coding sequence is TGTGCCATCAGTGAGGGTGCAGGGAGGACTGAAGCTTTCTTT. Protein product: CAISEGAGRTEAFF.

The chain recombines TRBV19 with TRBJ1-1, with unresolved D. The germline V gene encodes CDR1 LNHDA and CDR2 SQIVND (reference sequence). This CDR3 is built from 15 residues. The germline V and J ends were trimmed by 6 bases and 2 bases, with 16 bases remaining between them. The CDR3 loop reads CASSSAFSGNTEAFF. The CDR3 nucleotides read TGTGCCAGTAGCAGCGCTTTTTCCGGTAACACTGAAGCTTTCTTT.

V is TRBV6-2 or TRBV6-3 and J is TRBJ2-1; 9 bases are a match to TRBD2. This CDR3 region has 15 residues. The germline CDR1 and CDR2 sequences are MNHEY and SVGEGT. Trimming removed 4 bases from V and 2 bases from J; junction bases left unmatched: 3. The chain's CDR3 is CASSFSGGAYNEQFF. CDR3 bases: TGTGCCAGCAGTTTTAGCGGGGGCGCCTACAATGAGCAGTTCTTC.

The rearrangement links TRBV2 to TRBJ2-4; D may be TRBD1 (5 bases). V lost 2 bases and J lost 7, with 6 bases in between. Germline values: CDR1 SNHLY, CDR2 FYNNEI. This CDR3 contains 12 residues. The CDR3 region is CASSEQGNIQYF. The CDR3 DNA sequence: TGTGCCAGCAGTGAACAGGGCAACATTCAGTACTTC.

CDR3 amino acids: CASSGGLGNEQFF. The CDR3 nucleotides are TGTGCCAGCAGTGGAGGACTGGGCAATGAGCAGTTCTTC. The chain combines TRBV2 with TRBJ2-1; D possibly corresponds to TRBD2 (5 bases). Per germline, CDR1 SNHLY and CDR2 FYNNEI. V was shortened by 4 bases and J by 6 bases, with 10 bases between the two germline ends. The CDR3 runs to 13 residues. The entire variable domain, with the rest obtained from reference TRBV2 and TRBJ2-1, is as follows: EPEVTQTPSHQVTQMGQEVILRCVPISNHLYFYWYRQILGQKVEFLVSFYNNEISEKSEIFDDQFSVERPDGSNFTLKIRSTKLEDSAMYFCASSGGLGNEQFFGPGTRLTVL.

This clone was found a few times. V and J are TRBV2 and TRBJ1-6; D is unclear. The CDR3 runs to 13 residues. Germline V gene lookup returns CDR1 SNHLY and CDR2 FYNNEI. Between the trimmed V and J ends, which lost 7 bases and 10 bases, there was a span of 14 bases. CDR3 in amino acids: CASMQDRGSPLHF. The CDR3 bases are TGTGCCAGCATGCAGGATCGGGGATCACCCCTCCACTTT.

V usage is TRBV5-1 and J usage is TRBJ2-5, with TRBD2 matching over 12 bases. Germline V gene data show CDR1 as SGHRS and CDR2 as YFSETQ. The CDR3 contains 15 residues. V lost 3 bases to trimming and J lost 1 base; unmatched junction nucleotides: 1. The CDR3 here is CASSSLAGGQETQYF. The DNA for the CDR3 is TGCGCCAGCAGCTCACTAGCGGGAGGCCAAGAGACCCAGTACTTC.

The chain joins TRBV9 to TRBJ1-3; tentatively, D is TRBD1 (5 bases). CDR3 length: 16 amino acids. Deletions cut 0 bases from V and 1 base from J, with 11 bases between. Germline values: CDR1 SGDLS, CDR2 YYNGEE. CDR3 coding DNA: TGTGCCAGCAGCGTAGGGGGGAGGGAATCTGGAAACACCATATATTTT. Translated: CASSVGGRESGNTIYF.

CDR3 in amino acids: CASSLMDWATGELFF. Written as DNA, the CDR3 is TGTGCCAGCAGCTTGATGGACTGGGCCACCGGGGAGCTGTTTTTT. The rearrangement links TRBV7-9 to TRBJ2-2; D is possibly TRBD2 (5 bases). V gave up 3 bases and J gave up 4 bases, with 12 bases separating them. The CDR3 length is 15 residues. Germline CDR1 and CDR2: SEHNR and FQNEAQ (reference sequence).